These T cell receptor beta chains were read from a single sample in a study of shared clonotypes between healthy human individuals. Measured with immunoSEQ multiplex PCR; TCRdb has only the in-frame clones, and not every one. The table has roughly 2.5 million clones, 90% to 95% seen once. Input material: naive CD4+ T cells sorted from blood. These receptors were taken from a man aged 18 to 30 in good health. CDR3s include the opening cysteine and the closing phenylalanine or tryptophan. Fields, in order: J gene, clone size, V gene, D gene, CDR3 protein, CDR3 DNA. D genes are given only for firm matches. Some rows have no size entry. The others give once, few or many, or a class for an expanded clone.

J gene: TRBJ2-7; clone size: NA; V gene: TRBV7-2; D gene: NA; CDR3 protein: CASSLRAEQYF; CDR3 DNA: TGTGCCAGCAGCTTACGAGCCGAGCAGTACTTC
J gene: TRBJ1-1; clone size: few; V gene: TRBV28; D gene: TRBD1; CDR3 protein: CASSSNRGEAFF; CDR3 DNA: TGTGCCAGCAGTTCAAACAGGGGGGAAGCTTTCTTT
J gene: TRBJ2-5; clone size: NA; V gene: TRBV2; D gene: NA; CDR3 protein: CASSTGSETQYF; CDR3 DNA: TGTGCCAGCAGCACAGGGTCGGAGACCCAGTACTTC
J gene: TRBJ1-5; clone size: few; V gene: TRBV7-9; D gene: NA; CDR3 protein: CASSNSERPSQPQHF; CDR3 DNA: TGTGCCAGCAGCAACTCCGAGCGACCCAGTCAGCCCCAGCATTTT
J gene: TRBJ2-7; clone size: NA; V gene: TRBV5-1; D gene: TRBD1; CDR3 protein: CASVPDRGISYEQYF; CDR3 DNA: TGCGCCAGCGTGCCGGACAGGGGAATATCCTACGAGCAGTACTTC
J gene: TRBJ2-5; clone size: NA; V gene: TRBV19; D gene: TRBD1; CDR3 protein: CASSIDLGQGGQTQYF; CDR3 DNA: TGTGCCAGTAGTATAGACCTAGGACAGGGCGGACAGACCCAGTACTTC
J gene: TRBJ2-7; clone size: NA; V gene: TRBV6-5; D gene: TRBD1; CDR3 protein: CASSGRQGNEQYF; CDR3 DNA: TGTGCCAGCAGTGGAAGACAGGGAAACGAGCAGTACTTC
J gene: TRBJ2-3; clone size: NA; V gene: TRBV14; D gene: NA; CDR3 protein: CASSQERPDTQYF; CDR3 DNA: TGTGCCAGCAGCCAAGAGCGGCCGGATACGCAGTATTTT
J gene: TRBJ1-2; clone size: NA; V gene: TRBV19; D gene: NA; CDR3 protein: CASSIEGYGYTF; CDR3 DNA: TGTGCCAGTAGTATAGAAGGGTATGGCTACACCTTC
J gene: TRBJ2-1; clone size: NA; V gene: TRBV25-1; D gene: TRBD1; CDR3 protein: CASRRTGYNEQFF; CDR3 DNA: TGTGCCAGCAGAAGGACAGGTTACAATGAGCAGTTCTTC
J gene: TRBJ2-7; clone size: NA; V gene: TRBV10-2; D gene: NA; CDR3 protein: CASILGAGNGYEQYF; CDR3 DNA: NA
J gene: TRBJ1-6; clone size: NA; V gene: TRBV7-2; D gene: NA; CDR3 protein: CASSLVSERNSPLHF; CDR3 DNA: TGTGCCAGCAGCTTAGTATCTGAGCGTAATTCACCCCTCCACTTT
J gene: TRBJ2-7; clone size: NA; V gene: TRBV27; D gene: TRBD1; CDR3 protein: CASAPRDRGQGSYEQYF; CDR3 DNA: TGTGCCAGCGCTCCAAGGGACAGGGGGCAAGGCTCCTACGAGCAGTACTTC